Sequencing of this T cell receptor (beta chain) was carried out in a study of shared clonotypes between healthy human individuals. With respect to this clone: No antigen is known for it. Other DNA sequences within the sample encode an identical CDR3.

Per sorted-subset replicate PCR, input was roughly 200 ng DNA, representing tens of thousands of T cell genomes. Generated by immunoSEQ multiplex PCR, the TCRdb table keeps only in-frame clones and is missing some. This table has approximately 2,300,000 clones, around 92% appearing once. Germline assignment: CDR1 SGHTA and CDR2 FQGNSA. The CDR3 contains 13 residues. Trimming shortened V by 2 bases and J by 3 bases, and 7 bases separated the two germline ends. Study conclusions and caveats: Generally, estimated richness proved larger in naive subsets than it did in memory subsets. Shared clonotypes: 4.5% to 5% naive CD4, under 4% naive CD8, about 2.4% memory CD4, approximately 0.37% memory CD8. Generation of non-shared clonotypes was less probable than generation of clonotypes shared by all four donors.

Sequenced sample: naive CD4+ T cells from PBMCs. Subset in this sample: CD45RA+ positively selected. The source is a man aged 18-30 years in good health. Some clones in this sample may be carry-over from other donors' samples. The V and J genes are TRBV7-2 and TRBJ2-5, with D unresolved. DNA of the CDR3: TGTGCCAGCAGCTTATTTAGAGAAGAGACCCAGTACTTC. Translated: CASSLFREETQYF.